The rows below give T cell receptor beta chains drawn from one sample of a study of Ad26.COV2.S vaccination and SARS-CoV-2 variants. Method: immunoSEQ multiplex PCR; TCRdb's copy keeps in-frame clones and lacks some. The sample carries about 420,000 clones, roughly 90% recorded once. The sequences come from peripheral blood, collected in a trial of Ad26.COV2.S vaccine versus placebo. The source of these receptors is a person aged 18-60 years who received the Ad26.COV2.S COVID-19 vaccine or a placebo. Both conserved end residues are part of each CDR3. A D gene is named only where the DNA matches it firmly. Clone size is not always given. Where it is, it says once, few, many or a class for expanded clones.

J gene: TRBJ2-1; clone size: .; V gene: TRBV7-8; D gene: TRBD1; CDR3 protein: CASSRRDRESNEQFF; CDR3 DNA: TGTGCCAGCAGCCGCCGGGACAGGGAATCCAATGAGCAGTTCTTC
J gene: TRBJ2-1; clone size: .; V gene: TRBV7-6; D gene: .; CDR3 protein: CASSPVGGIPSSYNEQFF; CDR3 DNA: TGTGCCAGCAGCCCCGTGGGCGGCATACCCAGCTCCTACAATGAGCAGTTCTTC
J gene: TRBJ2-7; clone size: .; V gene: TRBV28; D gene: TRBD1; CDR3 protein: CASSTGTGGWGYEQYF; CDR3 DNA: TGTGCCAGCAGCACCGGGACAGGGGGCTGGGGCTACGAGCAGTACTTC
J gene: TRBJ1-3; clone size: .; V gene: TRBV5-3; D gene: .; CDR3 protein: CARRAQPQVFSGNTIYF; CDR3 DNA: TGTGCCAGAAGAGCACAACCACAGGTCTTCTCTGGAAACACCATATATTTT
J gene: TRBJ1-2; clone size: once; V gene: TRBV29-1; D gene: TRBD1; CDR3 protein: CSALTGGSYGYTF; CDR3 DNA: TGCAGCGCACTGACAGGGGGGAGTTATGGCTACACCTTC
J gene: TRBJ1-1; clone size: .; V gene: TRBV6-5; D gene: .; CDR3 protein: CASSSSLGAEAFF; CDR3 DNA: TGTGCCAGCAGTTCCTCCCTAGGGGCTGAAGCTTTCTTT
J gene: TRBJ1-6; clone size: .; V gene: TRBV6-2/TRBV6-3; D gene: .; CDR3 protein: CASSSQYNSPLHF; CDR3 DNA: TGTGCCAGCAGTTCACAGTATAATTCACCCCTCCACTTT
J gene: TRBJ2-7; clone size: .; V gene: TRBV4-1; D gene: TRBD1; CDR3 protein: CASSQGGQGAREQYF; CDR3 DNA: TGCGCCAGCAGCCAAGGGGGACAGGGGGCGAGGGAGCAGTACTTC
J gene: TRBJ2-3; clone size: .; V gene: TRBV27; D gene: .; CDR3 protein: CASSWTVSSSTDTQYF; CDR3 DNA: TGTGCCAGCAGCTGGACAGTCAGCTCTAGCACAGATACGCAGTATTTT
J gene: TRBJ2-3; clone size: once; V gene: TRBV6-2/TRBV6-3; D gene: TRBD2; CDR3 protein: CASSWKRGGRTDTQYF; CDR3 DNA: TGTGCCAGCAGTTGGAAGCGGGGGGGCCGAACAGATACGCAGTATTTT
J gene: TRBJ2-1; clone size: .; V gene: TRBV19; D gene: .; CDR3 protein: CASSPWGGGAHNEQFF; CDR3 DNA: TGTGCCAGTAGTCCCTGGGGAGGGGGGGCCCACAATGAGCAGTTCTTC
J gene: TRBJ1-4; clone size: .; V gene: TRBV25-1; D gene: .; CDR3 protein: CASSPSGLLREKLFF; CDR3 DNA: TGTGCCAGCAGCCCCTCGGGCCTCTTAAGGGAAAAACTGTTTTTT
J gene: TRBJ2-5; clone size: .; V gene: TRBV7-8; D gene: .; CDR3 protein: CASSLQGETQYF; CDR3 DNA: TGTGCCAGCAGCTTGCAGGGAGAGACCCAGTACTTC
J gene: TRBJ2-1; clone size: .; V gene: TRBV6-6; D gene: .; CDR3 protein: CASSPVLVNEQFF; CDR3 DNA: TGTGCCAGCAGCCCGGTCCTCGTCAATGAGCAGTTCTTC
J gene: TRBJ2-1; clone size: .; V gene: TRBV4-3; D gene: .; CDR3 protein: CASSQRDGRGYNEQFF; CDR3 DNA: TGCGCCAGCAGCCAGAGGGACGGCAGAGGCTACAATGAGCAGTTCTTC
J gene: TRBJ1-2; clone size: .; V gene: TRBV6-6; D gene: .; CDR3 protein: CASRPLRRGPNYGYTF; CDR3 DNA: TGTGCCAGCAGACCACTTCGCCGAGGCCCTAACTATGGCTACACCTTC
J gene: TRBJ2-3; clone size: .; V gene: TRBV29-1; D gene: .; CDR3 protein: CSTRGGSTDTQYF; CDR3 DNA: TGCAGCACCCGAGGAGGGAGCACAGATACGCAGTATTTT
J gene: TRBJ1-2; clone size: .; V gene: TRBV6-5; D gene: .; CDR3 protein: CASSYLGGNYGYTF; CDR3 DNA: TGTGCCAGCAGTTACTTGGGGGGAAACTATGGCTACACCTTC
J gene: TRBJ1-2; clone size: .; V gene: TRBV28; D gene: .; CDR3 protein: CASRAPGGVEGYTF; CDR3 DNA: TGTGCCAGCAGAGCTCCCGGGGGGGTGGAGGGCTACACCTTC
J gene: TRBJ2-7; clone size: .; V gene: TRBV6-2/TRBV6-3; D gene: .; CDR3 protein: CASSDRDNAWQYEQYF; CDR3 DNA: TGTGCCAGCAGTGACCGGGACAATGCATGGCAGTACGAGCAGTACTTC
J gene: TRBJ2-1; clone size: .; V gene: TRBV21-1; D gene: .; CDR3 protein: CASSTRDIFGDEQFF; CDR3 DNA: TGTGCCAGCAGCACCCGGGACATTTTCGGCGATGAGCAGTTCTTC
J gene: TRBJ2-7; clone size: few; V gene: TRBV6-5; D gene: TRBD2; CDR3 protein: CAVIPSGGEEQYF; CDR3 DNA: TGTGCCGTCATCCCTAGCGGGGGTGAGGAGCAGTACTTC
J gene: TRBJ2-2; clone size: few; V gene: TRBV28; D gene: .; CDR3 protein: CASSSPSGTPNTGELFF; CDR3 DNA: TGTGCCAGCAGTTCCCCCTCCGGGACACCTAACACCGGGGAGCTGTTTTTT
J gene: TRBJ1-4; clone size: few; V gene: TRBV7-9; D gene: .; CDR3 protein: CASSLAGGNEKLFF; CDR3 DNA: TGTGCCAGCAGCTTAGCCGGGGGTAATGAAAAACTGTTTTTT
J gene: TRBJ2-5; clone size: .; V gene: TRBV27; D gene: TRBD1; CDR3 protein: CASSLGQAGETQYF; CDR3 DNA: TGTGCCAGCAGCCTCGGACAGGCCGGCGAGACCCAGTACTTC
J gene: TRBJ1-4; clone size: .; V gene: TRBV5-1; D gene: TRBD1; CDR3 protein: CASSQGRDRVEKLFF; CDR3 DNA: TGCGCCAGCAGCCAAGGGAGGGACAGGGTTGAAAAACTGTTTTTT
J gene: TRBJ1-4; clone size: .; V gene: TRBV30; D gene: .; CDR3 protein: CAWSSPGRATNEKLFF; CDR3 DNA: TGTGCCTGGTCGTCCCCGGGACGGGCGACTAATGAAAAACTGTTTTTT
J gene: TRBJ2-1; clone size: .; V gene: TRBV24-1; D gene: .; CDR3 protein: CATSDSDSSSYNEQFF; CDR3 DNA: TGTGCCACCAGTGATTCGGACTCCAGCTCCTACAATGAGCAGTTCTTC
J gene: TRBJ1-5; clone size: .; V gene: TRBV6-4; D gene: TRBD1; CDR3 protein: CASSDSQGRRNQPQHF; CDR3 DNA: TGTGCCAGCAGTGACTCACAGGGGAGGCGCAATCAGCCCCAGCATTTT
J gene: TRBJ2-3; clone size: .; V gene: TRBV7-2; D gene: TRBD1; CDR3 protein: CASSFQGALVGDTQYF; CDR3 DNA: TGTGCCAGCAGCTTTCAGGGGGCGCTGGTAGGAGATACGCAGTATTTT
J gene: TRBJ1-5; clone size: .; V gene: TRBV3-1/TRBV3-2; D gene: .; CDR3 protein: CASSQGQFMGNQPQHF; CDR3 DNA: TGTGCCAGCAGCCAAGGTCAGTTTATGGGCAATCAGCCCCAGCATTTT
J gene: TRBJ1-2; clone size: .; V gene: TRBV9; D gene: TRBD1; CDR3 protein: CASSVAPDRENYGYTF; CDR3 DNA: TGTGCCAGCAGCGTAGCCCCTGACAGGGAGAACTATGGCTACACCTTC
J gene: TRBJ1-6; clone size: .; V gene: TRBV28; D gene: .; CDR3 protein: CASSLYNSPLHF; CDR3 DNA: TGTGCCAGCAGTTTATATAATTCACCCCTCCACTTT
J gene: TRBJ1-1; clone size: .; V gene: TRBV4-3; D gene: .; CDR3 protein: CASSQRIRVDTEAFF; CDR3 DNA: TGCGCCAGCAGCCAACGCATAAGGGTCGACACTGAAGCTTTCTTT
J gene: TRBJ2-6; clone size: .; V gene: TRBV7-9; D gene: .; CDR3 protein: CASSSNTGTGANVLTF; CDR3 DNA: TGTGCCAGCAGCAGTAATACGGGGACTGGGGCCAACGTCCTGACTTTC
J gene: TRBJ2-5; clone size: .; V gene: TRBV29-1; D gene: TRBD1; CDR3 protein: CSVDGYRGRETQYF; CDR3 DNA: TGCAGCGTTGACGGATACAGGGGGCGAGAGACCCAGTACTTC
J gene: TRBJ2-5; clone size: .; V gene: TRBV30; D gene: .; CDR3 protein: CAWSVPSGIQETQYF; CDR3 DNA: TGTGCCTGGAGTGTACCGTCGGGGATCCAAGAGACCCAGTACTTC
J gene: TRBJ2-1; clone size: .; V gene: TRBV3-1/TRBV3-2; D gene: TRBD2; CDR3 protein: CASSLPLGAGGRNEQFF; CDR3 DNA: TGTGCCAGCAGCCTACCACTGGGGGCGGGGGGCCGGAATGAGCAGTTCTTC
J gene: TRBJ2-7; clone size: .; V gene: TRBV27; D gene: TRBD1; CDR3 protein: CASSSTDRVYEQYF; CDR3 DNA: TGTGCCAGCAGCTCTACCGACAGGGTCTACGAGCAGTACTTC
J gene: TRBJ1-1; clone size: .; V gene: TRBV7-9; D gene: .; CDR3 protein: CASSLAWGVNTEAFF; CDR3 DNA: TGTGCCAGCAGCTTAGCGTGGGGCGTGAACACTGAAGCTTTCTTT
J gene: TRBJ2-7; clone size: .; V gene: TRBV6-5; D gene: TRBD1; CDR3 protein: CASRPGQGLYEQYF; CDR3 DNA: TGTGCCAGCCGACCAGGACAGGGGTTATACGAGCAGTACTTC
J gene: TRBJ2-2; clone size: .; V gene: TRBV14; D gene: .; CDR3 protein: CASTRNVQHPGELFF; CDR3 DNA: TGTGCCAGCACCCGGAATGTACAGCACCCCGGGGAGCTGTTTTTT
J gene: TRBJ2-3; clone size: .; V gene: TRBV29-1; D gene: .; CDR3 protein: CSVEGGGGTTDTQYF; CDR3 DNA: TGCAGCGTTGAAGGGGGAGGAGGAACCACAGATACGCAGTATTTT
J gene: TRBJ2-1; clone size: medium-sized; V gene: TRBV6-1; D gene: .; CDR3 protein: CASSEAVGNEQFF; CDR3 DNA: TGTGCCAGCAGTGAAGCGGTAGGGAATGAGCAGTTCTTC
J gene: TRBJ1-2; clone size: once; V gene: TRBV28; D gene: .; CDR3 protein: CASSSLPPF; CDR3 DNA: TGTGCCAGCAGTTCCCTTCCCCCCTTC
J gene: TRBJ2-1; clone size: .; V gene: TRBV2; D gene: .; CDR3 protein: CASSGGNSLNEQFF; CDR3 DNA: TGTGCCAGCAGTGGGGGGAACAGCTTAAATGAGCAGTTCTTC
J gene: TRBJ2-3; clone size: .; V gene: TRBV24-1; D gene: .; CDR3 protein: CATSEMDTQYF; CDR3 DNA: TGTGCCACCAGTGAGATGGATACGCAGTATTTT
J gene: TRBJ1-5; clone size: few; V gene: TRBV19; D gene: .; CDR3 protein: CASSAVDQPQHF; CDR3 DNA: TGTGCCAGTTCCGCGGTAGATCAGCCCCAGCATTTT
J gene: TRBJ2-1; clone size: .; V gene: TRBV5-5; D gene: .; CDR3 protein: CASSLDGTSYNEQFF; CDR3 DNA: TGTGCCAGCAGCTTGGATGGGACATCTTACAATGAGCAGTTCTTC
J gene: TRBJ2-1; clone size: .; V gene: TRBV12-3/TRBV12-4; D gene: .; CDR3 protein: CASSQHNEQFF; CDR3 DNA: TGTGCCAGCAGCCAACACAATGAGCAGTTCTTC
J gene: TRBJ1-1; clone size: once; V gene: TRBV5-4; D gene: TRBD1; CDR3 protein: CASSSYGTANTEAFF; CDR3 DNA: TGTGCCAGCAGCTCTTACGGGACAGCGAACACTGAAGCTTTCTTT